This paragraph reports one TCR beta chain. Its antigen is not yet known. No base qualities exist here, and no much larger clone lies one base off it. TCRbeta CDR3 regions were sequenced with the immunoSEQ Assay. After extraction, genomic DNA underwent amplification by bias-controlled multiplex PCR, followed by high-throughput sequencing. Concerning the study's data processing: To quantify the absolute abundance of every unique TCRbeta CDR3 region, sequences were collapsed and filtered. T cell fraction was estimated by normalization of TCRbeta template counts to usable DNA, with usable DNA being measured through amplification of reference genes present in all nucleated cells. Repertoire TCRs were annotated as SARS-CoV-2-specific when V gene, CDR3 amino acid sequence and J gene were exactly matched to a known reactive TCR set. MIRA supplied the reference SARS-CoV-2 TCR set, which was filtered for enrichment in COVID-19-positive ImmuneCODE repertoires so that public or cross-reactive TCRs were removed. Drawing on the MIRA antigens, annotated TCRs were analysed further at the level of specific ORF or position within ORF. Depth was the summed frequency of annotated unique rearrangements, while breadth was defined as annotated unique rearrangements over total unique productive rearrangements. Two-sided Wilcoxon rank-sum tests were used to compare TCR breadth between groups. Imported from immuneACCESS, the table was reduced by TCRdb to in-frame sequences with V and J called. These copies leave out some clones; in studies compared against another copy, an unresolved V gene accounts for under half, and the cause of the remainder is not known. The V and J calls and clone size come from that table; D and trimming were worked out from the DNA. For this sample the table gives more than 300,000 clones, of which roughly 84% were detected only once. Around 1.9% of the sample rests with the top ten.

This sample's treatment or condition label indicates: over 15 received Ad26.COV2.S at low or high dose, single or two shots; 5 received placebo; per-sample allocation not given. Repertoires of vaccine and placebo recipients were sequenced from samples collected on day 63 after the first injection. Cohort 1b enrolled 20 to 30 adults aged 18-55 years at a single site in Boston, USA, between 29 July and 7 August 2020. Ad26.COV2.S was a replication-incompetent adenovirus type 26 vector that expressed a prefusion-stabilized SARS-CoV-2 spike protein derived from the original Wuhan strain. Including cysteine and phenylalanine, the CDR3 has 16 amino acids. The retained sequence is limited to the CDR3, 48 bases, with the frame set at the first base. CDR1 and CDR2 are drawn from the germline V gene (reference sequence): GTSNPN, SVGIG. The trim is 0 bases for V and 4 bases for J, with a gap of 15 bases between the germline ends.

This specimen comes from a study of Ad26.COV2.S vaccination and SARS-CoV-2 variants (TCRdb year 2021). Background for the entire study: Vaccine-arm donors came from COV1001, a multicentre, randomized, double-blind, placebo-controlled phase I-IIa trial of Ad26.COV2.S in healthy adults. Ad26.COV2.S was administered intramuscularly at a dose of 5x10^10 or 1x10^11 viral particles, either as one shot or as two shots given 56 days apart. TCRbeta repertoire sequencing served as the tool for gauging how specific and how broad the SARS-CoV-2-reactive T cell receptors were following Ad26.COV2.S vaccination. The TCR-sequenced set comprised around 32 samples: some 20 Ad26.COV2.S vaccine recipients, 5 placebo recipients and 8 SARS-CoV-2 convalescent individuals. Participants in the trial were split at random into five groups of five each, receiving low-dose or high-dose Ad26.COV2.S once or twice, or else placebo on both occasions. Investigators remained blinded to trial group allocation during experiments and outcome assessment. What the work shows at the level of the full study, not this receptor alone: After vaccination, spike-specific CD8+ and CD4+ T cell responses were reported to show substantial breadth. Spike-specific TCR breadth was higher in Ad26.COV2.S recipients than in placebo recipients (P = 0.0014). The study was not powered for comparison of responses between vaccine doses or regimens. Vaccine and placebo recipients had comparable non-spike TCR breadth, which fits with the vaccine containing only spike. The authors noted that the TCR breadth and depth analyses may have underestimated total T cell responses.

The sequence is built from TRBV30 and TRBJ2-2; no D gene is confidently identified. The source material was peripheral blood, sampled in a trial of Ad26.COV2.S vaccine versus placebo. This receptor was obtained from a person between 18 and 65 years old who received the Ad26.COV2.S COVID-19 vaccine or a placebo. The CDR3 region: CAWSVSRTLGTGELFF. Here is the DNA: TGTGCCTGGAGTGTCTCCAGGACCCTTGGCACCGGGGAGCTGTTTTTT.